This TCR beta chain was observed in a study of OX40 agonist ivuxolimab in advanced cancers. Overall study: Patients got intravenous ivuxolimab at 0.01 to 10 mg/kg every 2 weeks.

Using immunoSEQ multiplex PCR, the repertoire was profiled, and TCRdb retains in-frame clones only, with some absent. The table lists tens of thousands of clones, 70% to 90% of them singletons. After removal of 4 bases from V and 6 bases from J, the junction contained 5 bases not matched to a gene. From germline, CDR1 is SGDLS and CDR2 YYNGEE. The CDR3 has 13 residues. This TCR was recovered from an adult with an advanced solid tumor such as melanoma, head and neck, liver or kidney cancer. The genes are TRBV9 and TRBJ2-3; TRBD1 matches 7 bases. Sequences were derived from CD4+ or CD8+ T cells sorted from blood, sampled in a trial of the OX40 agonist ivuxolimab. The CDR3 sequence is CASSLWTGDTQYF. In DNA form, the CDR3 reads TGTGCCAGCAGCCTCTGGACAGGCGATACGCAGTATTTT.